This T cell receptor (beta chain) was profiled in a study of T-cell reconstitution after alpha-beta-depleted transplantation in children. Whole-study results and caveats: By about two months after transplant, alpha-beta T cells reportedly arose from several hundred graft clones that had expanded.

This clonotype was observed a few times. Its target is unknown. Trimming cost V 2 bases and J 8 bases, with 16 bases left between them. The CDR3 contains 15 residues. Unique molecular identifiers were incorporated into the prepared TCRbeta library. Using its own MiXCR run on the PCR reads, TCRdb lists one record per CDR3 protein. There are about 980,000 distinct CDR3 sequences in the sample; under 30% occur only once, and 28% lies in the top ten. The input for sequencing was PBMCs, mostly from graft donor cells, taken 360 days after TCRalphabeta/CD19-depleted stem cell transplant. V gene TRBV12-3 or TRBV12-4 combines with J gene TRBJ1-3; D might be TRBD1 (5 bases). This TCR was recovered from a boy under two years old who had a stem cell transplant for SCID, so the T cells may come from the graft donor. The CDR3 region has the DNA TGTGCCAGCAGTTTATCGGTGGGGGGGGGATACACCATATATTTT. Its translation: CASSLSVGGGYTIYF.